This T cell receptor (beta chain) originates from a study of cytomegalovirus exposure and HLA in healthy donors. The PCR employed 60 Vbeta primers together with 13 Jbeta primers. Data came from immunoSEQ multiplex PCR; TCRdb stores just in-frame clones and leaves some out. The table includes 150,000 to 200,000 clones, 65% to 85% detected once. The ends were cut back, 5 bases at V and 1 base at J, with 11 bases in the middle. The germline V gene has CDR1 MDHEN and CDR2 SYDVKM. The CDR3 runs to 14 residues. The gene calls are TRBV28 and TRBJ1-2; D is undetermined. Source material: PBMCs. The receptor comes from a woman under 30 in good health and CMV-seronegative. This chain's CDR3 is CASSPSPLNYGYTF. In nucleotides, the CDR3 is TGTGCCAGCAGTCCCTCTCCCCTTAACTATGGCTACACCTTC.